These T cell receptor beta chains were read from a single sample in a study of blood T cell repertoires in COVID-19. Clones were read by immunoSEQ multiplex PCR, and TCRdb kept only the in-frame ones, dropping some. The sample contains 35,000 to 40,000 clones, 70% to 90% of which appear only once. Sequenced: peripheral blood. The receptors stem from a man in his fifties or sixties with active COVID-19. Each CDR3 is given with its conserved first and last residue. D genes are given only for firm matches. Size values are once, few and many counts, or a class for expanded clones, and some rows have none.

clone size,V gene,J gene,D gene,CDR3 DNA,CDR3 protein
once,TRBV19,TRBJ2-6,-,TGTGCCAGTAGTATAGTCGACAGGACTGGGGCCAACGTCCTGACTTTC,CASSIVDRTGANVLTF
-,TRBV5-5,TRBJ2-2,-,TGTGCCAGCAGAACGACAGCGAACACCGGGGAGCTGTTTTTT,CASRTTANTGELFF
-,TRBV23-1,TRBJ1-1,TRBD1,TGCGCCAGCCGGGGAAGCGGGACAGGCGAATCGGGAATGAACACTGAAGCTTTCTTT,CASRGSGTGESGMNTEAFF
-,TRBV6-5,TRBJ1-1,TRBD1,TGTGCCAGCAGTAGGACAGGTGAGAAAGCTTTCTTT,CASSRTGEKAFF
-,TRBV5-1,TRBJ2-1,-,TGCGCCAGCAGCTTGGCTGACGGGAATGAGCAGTTCTTC,CASSLADGNEQFF
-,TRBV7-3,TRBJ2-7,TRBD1,TGTGCCAGCAGCTTATACCCGGGACAGGTCGACGAGCAGTACTTC,CASSLYPGQVDEQYF
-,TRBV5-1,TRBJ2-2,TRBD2,TGCGCCAGCAGAAGAGGGGCTAGCGGGAGGTACGACGGGGAGCTGTTTTTT,CASRRGASGRYDGELFF
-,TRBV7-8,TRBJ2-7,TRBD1,TGTGCCAGCAGCACGCAGGGGGCGCTCTACGAGCAGTACTTC,CASSTQGALYEQYF
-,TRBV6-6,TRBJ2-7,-,TGTGCCAGCAGAAGCGGTACCTACGAGCAGTACTTC,CASRSGTYEQYF
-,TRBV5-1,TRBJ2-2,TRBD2,TGCGCCAGCAGCTTGGAGGGACTAGAAACCGGGGAGCTGTTTTTT,CASSLEGLETGELFF
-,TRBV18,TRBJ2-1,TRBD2,TGTGCCAGCTCACTGGGACTAGCGGGGGCCTACAATGAGCAGTTCTTC,CASSLGLAGAYNEQFF
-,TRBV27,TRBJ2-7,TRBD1,TGTGCCAGTCGGACAGGGGGGTACGAGCAGTACTTC,CASRTGGYEQYF
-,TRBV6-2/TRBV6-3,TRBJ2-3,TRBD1,TGTGCCAGCAGTGCGGGGACAGGGCAAGATACGCAGTATTTT,CASSAGTGQDTQYF
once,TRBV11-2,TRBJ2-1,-,TGTGCCAGCAGCTCCCCAACTAGCAGCCCGAATGAGCAGTTCTTC,CASSSPTSSPNEQFF
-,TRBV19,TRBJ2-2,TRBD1,TGTGCCAGTAGTGACCGGGGACAGGGGGAGACCGGGGAGCTGTTTTTT,CASSDRGQGETGELFF
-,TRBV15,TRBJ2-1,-,TGTGCCACCAGCAGGGAGTACAGGCTTCCGAGCTCCTACAATGAGCAGTTCTTC,CATSREYRLPSSYNEQFF
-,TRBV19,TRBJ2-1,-,TGTGCCAGTACCGCCACCGGTGAGCAGTTCTTC,CASTATGEQFF
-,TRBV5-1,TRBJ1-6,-,TGCGCCAGCAGCTTGGAAGGGGGGGGGTATTCACCCCTCCACTTT,CASSLEGGGYSPLHF
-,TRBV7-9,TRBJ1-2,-,TGTGCCAGCAGCTCAAGCGGCTACACCTTC,CASSSSGYTF
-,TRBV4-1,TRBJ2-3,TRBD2,TGCGCCAGCAGCCAAGATCCGACTAGCGGGAGGGCAGATACGCAGTATTTT,CASSQDPTSGRADTQYF
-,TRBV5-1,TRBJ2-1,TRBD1,TGCGCCAGCAGCCCAACGACAGGGACCTACAATGAGCAGTTCTTC,CASSPTTGTYNEQFF
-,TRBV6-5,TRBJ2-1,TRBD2,TGTGCCAGCAGTTACTCGGGACTAGCGGGAGGCGGGGAGCAGTTCTTC,CASSYSGLAGGGEQFF
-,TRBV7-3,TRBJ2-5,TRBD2,TGTGCCAGCAGCCCCGGGGGGGCAGAGACCCAGTACTTC,CASSPGGAETQYF
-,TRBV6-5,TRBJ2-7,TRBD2,TGTGCCAGCAGTTTCACACTAGCGGGAGTTAAAGAGCAGTACTTC,CASSFTLAGVKEQYF
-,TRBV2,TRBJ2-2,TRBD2,TGTGCCAGCAGTGAAGCGAGAACACTAGCGGGAGGGCCCGGGGAGCTGTTTTTT,CASSEARTLAGGPGELFF
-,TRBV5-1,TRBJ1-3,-,TGCGCCAGCAGCTTGGAGTCGACAGGAGGTGGAAACACCATATATTTT,CASSLESTGGGNTIYF
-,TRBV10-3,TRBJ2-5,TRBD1,TGTGCCATCAGCGGACAGGGCCAAGAGACCCAGTACTTC,CAISGQGQETQYF
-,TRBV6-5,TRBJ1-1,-,TGTGCCAGCAGTTTGAATAGGGGAGGGGACACTGAAGCTTTCTTT,CASSLNRGGDTEAFF
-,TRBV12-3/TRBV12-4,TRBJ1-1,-,TGTGCCAGCAGTTCGGACAAGAACACTGAAGCTTTCTTT,CASSSDKNTEAFF
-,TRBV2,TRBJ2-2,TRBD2,TGTGCCAGCAGTGAAGGGACTAGCGTCACCGGGGAGCTGTTTTTT,CASSEGTSVTGELFF
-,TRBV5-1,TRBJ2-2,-,TGCGCCAGCACCCTTAGGACAGCGAACACCGGGGAGCTGTTTTTT,CASTLRTANTGELFF
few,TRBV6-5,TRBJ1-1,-,TGTGCCAGCAGGAGGTCGGGAGGAGAAGCTTTCTTT,CASRRSGGEAFF
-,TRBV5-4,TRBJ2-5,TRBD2,TGTGCCAGCAGCTTGGCCACCGGACTAGCGGAAGAGACCCAGTACTTC,CASSLATGLAEETQYF